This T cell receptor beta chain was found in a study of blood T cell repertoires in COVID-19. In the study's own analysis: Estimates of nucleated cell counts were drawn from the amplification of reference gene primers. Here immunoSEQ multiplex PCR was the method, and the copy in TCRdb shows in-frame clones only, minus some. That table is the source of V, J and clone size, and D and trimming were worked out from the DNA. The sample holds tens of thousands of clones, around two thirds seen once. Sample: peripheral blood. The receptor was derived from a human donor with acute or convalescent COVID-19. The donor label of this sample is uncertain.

The DNA of the CDR3 is TGTGCCAGCAGCGCCGGGACAACTATCTTGGCGGGAGAGGGCAAGACCCAGTACTTC. As protein: CASSAGTTILAGEGKTQYF. The rearrangement uses TRBV5-6 and TRBJ2-5; D might be TRBD2 (7 bases). Germline V CDR1 and CDR2: SGHDT, YYEEEE. The CDR3 extends over 19 amino acids. Trimming removed 4 bases from V and 6 bases from J, with 31 bases in between.